This T cell receptor beta chain was sequenced in a study of T cell changes during pregnancy in multiple sclerosis (dated by TCRdb to the late 2010s). Background on the whole study: The study examined how the T cell repertoire changed over the course of pregnancy in women with multiple sclerosis.

A note on this clone: The antigen it binds to is not known. It has no much larger one-base neighbor in the sample; base qualities were not kept.

The method behind the library was the immunoSEQ multiplex PCR assay. TCRdb limited this immuneACCESS table to in-frame rearrangements with V and J called. A share of clones is missing; checked studies link under half to unresolved V genes, and the rest is unexplained. This sample comprises around 100,000 clones, 85% to 95% of them detected only once. The ten largest clonotypes hold around 0.96% of the sample. From the cysteine up to the phenylalanine, the CDR3 has a length of 16 residues. The only DNA kept is the CDR3, 48 bases in frame from the first base. The V end gives up 1 base and the J end 14 bases, leaving 19 bases in the junction not matched to a gene. For CDR1 and CDR2, the germline V gene lists LGHNT and FRNRAP.

The TCR sequence derives from a female donor with multiple sclerosis, enrolled in a pregnancy study. The source was peripheral blood, collected before pregnancy. The chain employs TRBV12-5 and TRBJ1-2; 7 of the junction bases match TRBD1. DNA sequence: TGTGCTAGTGGTTTGGCAAAGACAGGGCTCGGTATGACTAGTACCTTC. Translated, this is CASGLAKTGLGMTSTF.